Shown below are 14 T cell receptor beta chains from a single sample sequenced in a study of T cells in Graves' hyperthyroidism and ophthalmopathy. From RNA transcripts, TCR beta CDR3 regions were amplified. HTBI primers were the set used in a first-round RT-PCR of the TCR CDR3. TCRdb itself ran the multiplex PCR reads through MiXCR, one entry per CDR3 protein. Of about 560,000 distinct CDR3 sequences in the sample, around 13% were seen once. Specimen: blood. The receptor set was obtained from a woman in her forties with Graves' hyperthyroidism.

This clonotype was observed many times. The genes are TRBV27 and TRBJ2-2; the D gene is possibly TRBD1 (6 bases). The CDR3 sequence is 16 residues long. Trimming removed 5 bases at V and 4 bases at J, with 17 bases between. Per the germline V gene, CDR1 is MNHEY and CDR2 is SMNVEV (reference sequence). CDR3 region: CASSADRNSRTGELFF. The CDR3 DNA reads TGTGCCAGCAGTGCCGACAGGAACTCTCGCACCGGGGAGCTGTTTTTT.

This clonotype was recorded many times. The chain couples TRBV18 to TRBJ2-2; D tentatively fits TRBD1 or TRBD2 (5 bases each). Germline V CDR1 and CDR2: KGHSH, LQKENI. The CDR3 is made up of 16 amino acids. Trimming stripped 3 bases from V and 5 bases from J, with 16 bases between. In DNA, the CDR3 is TGTGCCAGCTCACCCGGGACGGCCCCGGGTACCGGGGAGCTGTTTTTT. The encoded protein is CASSPGTAPGTGELFF.

This clonotype was seen only a few times. The CDR3 coding sequence is TGCGCCAGCGTGAGTGGGGACACTGAAGCTTTCTTT. It codes for CASVSGDTEAFF. This sequence joins TRBV4-1 and TRBJ1-1; no definite D call. V gave up 8 bases and J gave up 3 bases, with 10 bases separating them. This CDR3 has 12 amino acids. Germline V CDR1 and CDR2: MGHRA, YSYEKL.

The chain joins TRBV7-2 to TRBJ1-1, with D unresolved. The CDR3 extends over 14 amino acids. Germline CDR1 and CDR2: SGHTA and FQGNSA. Trimming cost V 2 bases and J 2 bases, with 9 bases left between them. As DNA, the CDR3 is TGTGCCAGCAGCTTAAAGCCCTCCAACACTGAAGCTTTCTTT. Translating it yields CASSLKPSNTEAFF.

The sample holds a few counts of this clonotype. The CDR3 spells CASSYPGQGAREQYF. CDR3 DNA: TGTGCCAGCAGTTACCCCGGGCAGGGGGCGCGGGAGCAGTACTTC. The chain carries TRBV6-2 or TRBV6-3 and TRBJ2-7, with 8 bases lining up with TRBD1. The V gene's germline CDR1 is MNHEY and CDR2 SVGEGT. The CDR3 runs to 15 residues. V lost 2 bases and J lost 7; bases outside the gene matches: 10.

This clonotype was found a few times. V usage is TRBV4-1 and J usage is TRBJ2-2, with D perhaps matching TRBD1 or TRBD2 (6 bases each). V dropped 0 bases and J dropped 5 bases, with 13 bases sitting between them. From germline, CDR1 is MGHRA and CDR2 YSYEKL. The CDR3 spans 16 residues. CDR3 in DNA: TGCGCCAGCAGCCAAGATCGGCAGGGGAGGACCGGGGAGCTGTTTTTT. It yields the protein CASSQDRQGRTGELFF.

Many counts were recorded for this clonotype. The V and J genes are TRBV28 and TRBJ1-1; D gene uncertain. V gave up 4 bases and J gave up 0 bases, with 6 bases separating them. The CDR3 is 13 amino acids. CDR1 and CDR2 from the germline V gene are MDHEN and SYDVKM. The CDR3 DNA reads TGTGCCAGCAGTTACGCTATGAACACTGAAGCTTTCTTT. It codes for CASSYAMNTEAFF.

This chain links TRBV5-1 with TRBJ2-5; 10 bases agree with TRBD2. V shed 3 bases, J shed 0 bases, and the junction held 11 bases outside the gene matches. This CDR3 has 18 residues. Per the germline V gene, CDR1 is SGHRS and CDR2 is YFSETQ. The CDR3 bases are TGCGCCAGCAGCTACCCTGGACTAGCGGAACCGTACCAAGAGACCCAGTACTTC. This gives the protein CASSYPGLAEPYQETQYF.

This clonotype was observed a single time. This rearrangement joins TRBV5-4 to TRBJ2-1, with 7 bases that match TRBD2. Germline V CDR1 and CDR2: SGHNT, YYREEE (reference sequence). The J segment lost 5 bases and the V segment lost 0 bases, leaving 11 bases of the junction unmatched. The CDR3 is 17 residues long. The CDR3 coding sequence is TGTGCCAGCAGCTTGGCGGCTAGCGGAGATACGGACAATGAGCAGTTCTTC. Translation: CASSLAASGDTDNEQFF.

This clonotype has a count of ten or more. The genes are TRBV6-1 and TRBJ1-1, with TRBD1 as a possible D gene (5 bases). Germline CDR1 and CDR2: MNHNS and SASEGT. Trimming pared 6 bases from V and 4 bases from J, leaving 18 bases between. The CDR3 runs to 15 residues. CDR3 region: CASSSAGDLRTEAFF. CDR3 DNA sequence: TGTGCCAGCAGCTCGGCGGGGGACCTGCGCACTGAAGCTTTCTTT.

At least ten counts were recorded for this clonotype. The chain joins TRBV30 to TRBJ1-1, with 7 bases lining up with TRBD1. V shed 4 bases and J 2 bases; nucleotides not matched to a gene: 4. The CDR3 runs to 13 residues. CDR1 is GTSNPN, CDR2 SVGIG, per germline (reference sequence). The CDR3 bases are TGTGCCTGGATGAGGGACAGCAACACTGAAGCTTTCTTT. Its protein is CAWMRDSNTEAFF.

This clonotype was detected only a few times. The chain joins TRBV13 to TRBJ2-7; the match to TRBD2 covers 7 bases. Germline CDR1 and CDR2: PRHDT and FYEKMQ (reference sequence). This CDR3 has 15 residues. Trimming took 1 base from V and 9 from J; bases not matched to a gene: 12. The CDR3 sequence: CASSLDTREEAGQYF. CDR3 bases: TGTGCCAGCAGCTTAGATACCCGGGAGGAGGCTGGGCAGTACTTC.

The chain links TRBV20-1 to TRBJ2-7, with D possibly being TRBD2 (10 bases). The CDR3 has 17 amino acids. V was shortened by 2 bases and J by 6 bases, with 26 bases between the two germline ends. Germline assignment: CDR1 DFQATT and CDR2 SNEGSKA (reference sequence). CDR3 coding DNA: TGCAGTGCTAGAACAGGGGGCGGACTAGCGGACACTCTCGAGCAGTACTTC. It encodes CSARTGGGLADTLEQYF.

In its sample, this clonotype was seen many times. The chain links TRBV28 to TRBJ1-1, with D perhaps TRBD1 (6 bases). Trimming cost V 6 bases and J 2 bases, with 13 bases left between them. Germline V gives CDR1 MDHEN, CDR2 SYDVKM. The CDR3 is made up of 14 amino acids. This chain's CDR3 is CASSDRKLNTEAFF. The CDR3 DNA follows: TGTGCCAGCAGCGACAGGAAGCTAAACACTGAAGCTTTCTTT.